These T cell receptor beta chains were read from a single sample in a study of blood T cell repertoires in COVID-19. Profiling relied on immunoSEQ multiplex PCR, and the TCRdb table lists in-frame clones only, not all of them. The profile shows about 310,000 clones, about 85% of them singletons. Input material: peripheral blood. The receptors were sampled from a man aged 18 to 30 with active or convalescent COVID-19. The CDR3 runs from the conserved cysteine through the conserved F or W. D genes are given only for firm matches.

>TRBV20-1|TRBJ1-1|NA
CSAAGRPEAFF
>TRBV12-3/TRBV12-4|TRBJ1-5|NA
CASSLLPDQPQHF
>TRBV13|TRBJ2-7|TRBD2
CASSFWTSGGYEQYF
>TRBV4-1|TRBJ1-2|NA
CASSQAAGSYGYTF
>TRBV7-2|TRBJ1-2|NA
CASSLLPGGGEDNYGYTF
>TRBV6-1|TRBJ2-3|NA
CASSEARGSFRDTQYF
>TRBV3-1/TRBV3-2|TRBJ1-1|NA
CASSQGDRDRAFF
>TRBV7-9|TRBJ2-1|TRBD2
CASSPSGGRYNEQFF
>TRBV11-2|TRBJ1-6|NA
CASSPLAQGLHSPLHF
>TRBV3-1/TRBV3-2|TRBJ2-5|TRBD2
CASSLRGTRKETQYF
>TRBV9|TRBJ2-1|TRBD2
CASSVGVSGRYNEQFF
>TRBV18|TRBJ2-7|NA
CASSPDRTLPFGAF
>TRBV7-6|TRBJ2-3|NA
CASSLEGRVSDTQYF
>TRBV7-8|TRBJ1-5|TRBD1
CASSAPGTGTLNQPQHF
>TRBV5-4|TRBJ2-4|NA
CASSLALHLAKNIQYF
>TRBV6-4|TRBJ1-2|TRBD1
CASSPRQGAPYGYTF
>TRBV5-1|TRBJ2-7|NA
CASSLIPGLSSYEQYF
>TRBV6-6|TRBJ1-1|NA
CASSLPQGWTEAFF
>TRBV5-1|TRBJ1-5|NA
CATSGHAGQWIVYSNQPQHF
>TRBV2|TRBJ2-2|TRBD1
CARTGQEGGELFF
>TRBV7-9|TRBJ2-1|TRBD2
CASSPYRLAGGPSYNEQFF
>TRBV6-5|TRBJ2-7|TRBD2
CASSYSWTSTSYEQYF
>TRBV23-1|TRBJ2-2|NA
CASSPGYGPGANTGELFF
>TRBV6-5|TRBJ1-1|TRBD1
CASSYRQGRWYTEAFF
>TRBV11-3|TRBJ1-3|NA
CASSLGPGNTIYF
>TRBV19|TRBJ1-1|NA
CASREGWGNTEAFF
>TRBV19|TRBJ1-4|TRBD1
CASSLTGTATNEKLFF
>TRBV4-3|TRBJ1-6|TRBD1
CASSQRLGIGTGVSPLHF
>TRBV6-2/TRBV6-3|TRBJ1-5|NA
CASSYATNNQPQHF
>TRBV5-1|TRBJ1-1|NA
CASTLLDSPEAFF
>TRBV11-2|TRBJ2-5|TRBD2
CASSTWVAGGQETQYF
>TRBV24-1|TRBJ2-5|TRBD2
CATSDPLAAGSLETQYF
>TRBV9|TRBJ2-1|NA
CASSPRDLSSYNEQFF
>TRBV10-3|TRBJ1-6|TRBD1
CAISELDRARKNSPLHF
>TRBV15|TRBJ1-1|TRBD1
CATSKPGQGRGEAFF
>TRBV5-1|TRBJ1-1|TRBD1
CASSLTGGRTEAFF
>TRBV28|TRBJ2-7|TRBD2
CASSSGGWETPYEQYF
>TRBV4-2|TRBJ1-1|NA
CASSQPDPRERAEAFF
>TRBV4-2|TRBJ1-2|NA
CATTYEGDDGYTF
>TRBV19|TRBJ1-5|TRBD1
CASSHRGWPQHF
>TRBV7-2|TRBJ1-4|NA
CASSSQSSSEKLFF
>TRBV18|TRBJ2-7|TRBD1
CASSRPGQGYEQYF
>TRBV29-1|TRBJ1-3|NA
CSVGRERQGGRGNTIYF
>TRBV2|TRBJ2-7|TRBD2
CASSEGLAGNYEQYF
>TRBV5-1|TRBJ1-4|NA
CASSLDRVGTNEKLFF
>TRBV7-8|TRBJ2-7|NA
CASSYRHTDEQYF
>TRBV28|TRBJ1-4|TRBD1
CASSAMGTGEEKLFF
>TRBV10-3|TRBJ1-1|NA
CAISESRGWNTEAFF
>TRBV7-9|TRBJ2-1|TRBD2
CASSKATAGYYNEQFF
>TRBV9|TRBJ1-1|TRBD1
CASSGFRDRGPFF
>TRBV27|TRBJ1-5|TRBD1
CASSQPPGGHRNPRGDQPQHF
>TRBV7-8|TRBJ2-5|NA
CASNNRDWVGTQYF
>TRBV18|TRBJ1-1|NA
CASSPGLPTEAFF
>TRBV2|TRBJ2-7|NA
CASRPDRHTTYEQYF
>TRBV15|TRBJ1-2|TRBD1
CATSRDETGDYGYTF
>TRBV7-2|TRBJ2-1|TRBD1
CASSLETGGLDNEQFF
>TRBV10-2|TRBJ2-3|NA
CASSEYTLALGVTQYF
>TRBV7-8|TRBJ1-1|NA
CASSLFVANTEAFF
>TRBV12-3/TRBV12-4|TRBJ1-6|TRBD1
CASSGQGGSPLHF
>TRBV5-6|TRBJ1-1|NA
CASSLRQAYMNTEAFF